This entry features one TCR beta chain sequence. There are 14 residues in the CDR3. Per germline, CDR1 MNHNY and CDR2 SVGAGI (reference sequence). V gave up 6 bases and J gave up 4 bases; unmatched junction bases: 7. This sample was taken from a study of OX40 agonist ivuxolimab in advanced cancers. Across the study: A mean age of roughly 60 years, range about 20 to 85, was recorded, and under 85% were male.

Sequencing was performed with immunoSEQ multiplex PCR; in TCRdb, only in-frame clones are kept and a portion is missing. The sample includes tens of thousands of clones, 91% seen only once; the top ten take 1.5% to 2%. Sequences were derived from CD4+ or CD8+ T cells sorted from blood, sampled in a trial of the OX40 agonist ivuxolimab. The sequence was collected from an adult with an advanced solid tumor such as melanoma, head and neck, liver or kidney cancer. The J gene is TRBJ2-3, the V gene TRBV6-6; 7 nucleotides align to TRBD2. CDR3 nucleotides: TGTGCCAGCAGCCTGACTCGGGAGGCAGATACGCAGTATTTT. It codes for CASSLTREADTQYF.